The next 19 T cell receptor beta chains were all read from a single sample in a study of T cells in localized non-small cell lung cancer. The protocol was immunoSEQ multiplex PCR, while the TCRdb copy is restricted to in-frame clones and leaves out a portion. Among 65,000 to 95,000 clones listed, around three quarters were seen once. Sequenced here: PBMCs, sampled before any cancer treatment. These receptors all stem from a man aged 40 to 69 with stage II squamous cell lung carcinoma.

Regarding this clone: The sample carries other DNA sequences with the same CDR3. The rearrangement joins TRBV4-1 to TRBJ2-7; D gene uncertain. The V end lost 2 bases, the J end lost 1 base, and 0 bases lay between the germline ends. The CDR3 extends over 11 amino acids. Germline CDR1 MGHRA, CDR2 YSYEKL. This CDR3 reads CASSQSYEQYF. In DNA form, the CDR3 reads TGCGCCAGCAGCCAATCCTACGAGCAGTACTTC.

This clone was observed a few times. This chain joins TRBV6-1 and TRBJ2-2, with D tentatively TRBD2 (6 bases). This CDR3 spans 14 amino acids. CDR1 is MNHNS and CDR2 is SASEGT in the germline V gene. V lost 2 bases and J 6 bases, leaving 10 bases between the germline ends. CDR3 protein: CASSELRGAGELFF. CDR3 nucleotides: TGTGCCAGCAGTGAACTGCGGGGTGCCGGGGAGCTGTTTTTT.

The gene calls are TRBV4-1 and TRBJ2-7, with TRBD1 matching over 8 bases. Unmatched junction bases numbered 7, after V lost 4 bases and J lost 5 bases. Germline loops: CDR1 MGHRA, CDR2 YSYEKL. This CDR3 region has 14 residues. The CDR3: CASSRRDRQDEQYF. CDR3 bases: TGCGCCAGCAGCCGTCGGGACAGGCAAGACGAGCAGTACTTC.

Points on this clone: Other DNA sequences in the sample encode the same CDR3. The genes are TRBV28 and TRBJ1-2, with D possibly being TRBD1 (5 bases). This CDR3 spans 14 amino acids. V shed 7 bases and J shed 2 bases, with 14 bases lying between them. CDR1 and CDR2 from the germline V gene are MDHEN and SYDVKM. The CDR3 sequence is CASTQRGRNYGYTF. The CDR3 DNA is TGTGCCAGCACCCAGAGGGGCAGGAACTATGGCTACACCTTC.

The genes are TRBV5-1 and TRBJ2-7; TRBD1 agrees at 7 bases. The length of the CDR3 is 15 residues. In germline, CDR1 is SGHRS, CDR2 YFSETQ. V shed 2 bases and J 0 bases; nucleotides not matched to a gene: 5. CDR3 nucleotide sequence: TGCGCCAGCAGCTTTTACCCAGGGGGCTCCTACGAGCAGTACTTC. This translates into CASSFYPGGSYEQYF. Using reference TRBV5-1 and TRBJ2-7 for the parts outside the CDR3, the full variable domain is KAGVTQTPRYLIKTRGQQVTLSCSPISGHRSVSWYQQTPGQGLQFLFEYFSETQRNKGNFPGRFSGRQFSNSRSEMNVSTLELGDSALYLCASSFYPGGSYEQYFGPGTRLTVT.

The chain joins TRBV5-4 to TRBJ1-2, with 7 bases lining up with TRBD1. Germline V lookup: CDR1 SGHNT, CDR2 YYREEE (reference sequence). Trimming at V came to 3 bases and at J to 8 bases, leaving 4 bases not matched to a gene. This CDR3 contains 12 residues. In DNA form, the CDR3 reads TGTGCCAGCAGCTCCCAGGGGGGCGGCTACACCTTC. Translation gives CASSSQGGGYTF.

This clone showed up just once. J is TRBJ2-7 and V is TRBV5-6; TRBD1 is a possible D gene (6 bases). There are 12 residues in the CDR3. V lost 4 bases and J 4 bases, leaving 9 bases between the germline ends. Germline assignment: CDR1 SGHDT and CDR2 YYEEEE. Here the CDR3 DNA reads TGTGCCAGCAGCACGGACAGATACGAGCAGTACTTC. It codes for CASSTDRYEQYF.

The rearrangement uses TRBV5-6 and TRBJ2-7, with a tentative D call TRBD2 (6 bases). This CDR3 has 18 amino acids. Germline lookup yields CDR1 SGHDT and CDR2 YYEEEE. The V and J ends lost 0 bases and 3 bases respectively, with 22 bases between them. The CDR3 nucleotides are TGTGCCAGCAGCTTGGATCGGGGGTTTCGTTCCCGGGGCTACGAGCAGTACTTC. Its translation: CASSLDRGFRSRGYEQYF.

This clone was counted a few times. The chain has TRBV5-1 and TRBJ1-3, with D possibly being TRBD1 (5 bases). The length of the CDR3 is 15 residues. Germline V CDR1 and CDR2: SGHRS, YFSETQ. V was pared by 6 bases and J by 0 bases, with 13 bases between. CDR3 residues: CASTRSGHSGNTIYF. The CDR3, as DNA: TGCGCCAGCACCAGGTCGGGGCACTCTGGAAACACCATATATTTT. Full variable domain (outside the CDR3, taken from reference TRBV5-1 and TRBJ1-3): KAGVTQTPRYLIKTRGQQVTLSCSPISGHRSVSWYQQTPGQGLQFLFEYFSETQRNKGNFPGRFSGRQFSNSRSEMNVSTLELGDSALYLCASTRSGHSGNTIYFGEGSWLTVV.

V and J are TRBV29-1 and TRBJ1-2, with 11 bases that match TRBD1. The V segment lost 5 bases and the J segment 2 bases; nucleotides outside the gene matches: 1. The CDR3 contains 13 residues. Germline V lookup: CDR1 SQVTM, CDR2 ANQGSEA. As DNA, the CDR3 is TGCAGCGTTTGGGACAGGGGGAACTATGGCTACACCTTC. This sequence encodes CSVWDRGNYGYTF.

The J gene is TRBJ2-3, the V gene TRBV5-1, with 7 bases aligning to TRBD2. Germline V gene lookup returns CDR1 SGHRS and CDR2 YFSETQ. This CDR3 spans 15 amino acids. V was pared by 1 base and J by 2 bases, with 4 bases of the junction left unmatched. The CDR3 region is CASSLLADYTDTQYF. The CDR3 coding sequence is TGCGCCAGCAGCTTGCTAGCGGACTACACAGATACGCAGTATTTT.

This clone turned up a few times. This chain uses TRBV6-6 with TRBJ2-1; D perhaps matches TRBD1 (6 bases). Germline V gene data show CDR1 as MNHNY and CDR2 as SVGAGI (reference sequence). The germline V and J ends were trimmed by 2 bases and 8 bases, with 13 bases remaining between them. The CDR3 covers 14 residues. The CDR3, as DNA: TGTGCCAGCAGTTACGGGGGCGGGCACCATGAGCAGTTCTTC. Its protein product is CASSYGGGHHEQFF.

CDR3 sequence: CASSSPGTGGGYTEAFF. CDR3 nucleotide sequence: TGTGCCAGCAGTTCCCCCGGGACAGGGGGCGGATACACTGAAGCTTTCTTT. This chain uses TRBV28 with TRBJ1-1; 12 bases are a match to TRBD1. V lost 4 bases to trimming and J lost 3 bases; unmatched junction nucleotides: 9. This CDR3 region has 17 residues. Germline V gives CDR1 MDHEN, CDR2 SYDVKM.

The V gene is TRBV29-1, the J gene TRBJ1-2; the D is unclear. V gave up 4 bases and J gave up 4 bases, with 7 bases separating them. Per germline, CDR1 SQVTM and CDR2 ANQGSEA. The CDR3 spans 11 residues. CDR3 sequence: CSVVVSYGYTF. The CDR3 DNA sequence: TGCAGCGTTGTCGTGAGCTATGGCTACACCTTC.

This chain joins TRBV2 and TRBJ1-3; 7 nucleotides align to TRBD1. The germline V gene encodes CDR1 SNHLY and CDR2 FYNNEI. The V and J ends lost 6 bases and 4 bases, in that order; junction bases with no gene match: 6. The CDR3 extends over 14 amino acids. The CDR3 sequence is CASSGDSAGNTIYF. As DNA, the CDR3 is TGTGCCAGCAGCGGGGACAGTGCCGGAAACACCATATATTTT.

The CDR3 DNA reads TGTGCCAGCAGCCAAACCTTCCCCCTGGGATATGAGCAGTTCTTC. It is translated as CASSQTFPLGYEQFF. The chain recombines TRBV14 with TRBJ2-1; D ambiguous. Trimming took off 2 bases at V and 8 bases at J, with 16 bases between the two ends. CDR1 is SGHDN, CDR2 FVKESK, per germline. There are 15 residues in the CDR3.

This clone appeared once. The V call is TRBV4-1, the J call TRBJ2-6; D not resolved. There are 17 residues in the CDR3. CDR1 is MGHRA, CDR2 YSYEKL, per germline. The germline V and J ends were trimmed by 4 bases and 7 bases, with 20 bases remaining between them. Written as DNA, the CDR3 is TGCGCCAGCAGCCCATCGACGACCCGATCGGGCGCCAACGTCCTGACTTTC. This gives the protein CASSPSTTRSGANVLTF.

The rearrangement uses TRBV28 and TRBJ2-7, with D maybe TRBD1 (6 bases). Germline CDR1 reads MDHEN; CDR2 reads SYDVKM. CDR3 length: 12 amino acids. Trimming removed 7 bases from V and 4 bases from J, with 11 bases in between. The DNA of the CDR3 is TGTGCCAGCACCCAACAGGGTTACGAGCAGTACTTC. Protein sequence: CASTQQGYEQYF. The full variable domain, in which reference TRBV28 and TRBJ2-7 provide the parts outside the CDR3, is DVKVTQSSRYLVKRTGEKVFLECVQDMDHENMFWYRQDPGLGLRLIYFSYDVKMKEKGDIPEGYSVSREKKERFSLILESASTNQTSMYLCASTQQGYEQYFGPGTRLTVT.

The table lists this clone with a few counts. V is TRBV11-2 and J is TRBJ1-1; D gene unclear. The germline V gene has CDR1 SGHAT and CDR2 FQNNGV. There are 15 residues in the CDR3. V was clipped by 0 bases and J by 10 bases, with 18 bases between them. In DNA form, the CDR3 reads TGTGCCAGCAGCTTAGACCCCGTGAAGGTGCTCGTAGCTTTCTTT. Amino acid sequence: CASSLDPVKVLVAFF. Together with reference TRBV11-2 and TRBJ1-1, the CDR3 gives the full variable domain: EAGVAQSPRYKIIEKRQSVAFWCNPISGHATLYWYQQILGQGPKLLIQFQNNGVVDDSQLPKDRFSAERLKGVDSTLKIQPAKLEDSAVYLCASSLDPVKVLVAFFGQGTRLTVV.